This is a list of T cell receptor beta chains from one sample in a study of T cells in Graves' hyperthyroidism and ophthalmopathy. TCRdb fed the multiplex PCR reads into MiXCR, producing one record per CDR3 protein. The repertoire includes nearly 750,000 distinct CDR3 sequences, roughly a third of them detected once, and less than 40% sits in the top ten. Sequenced sample: blood. The receptors stem from a middle-aged woman with Graves' hyperthyroidism. CDR3s leave out the opening cysteine and the closing phenylalanine or tryptophan.

TRBJ1-2,TRBV10-1,ASSEHTSYGYT
TRBJ1-3,TRBV25-1,ASDGSGNTIY
TRBJ1-5,TRBV20-1,SVNVQGSNQPQH
TRBJ2-7,TRBV5-8,ASSSPGVDEQY
TRBJ1-2,TRBV20-1,SAMGLAGGKLT
TRBJ1-6,TRBV20-1,SARQGNSPLH
TRBJ2-7,TRBV19,ASSPEPGTGYEQY
TRBJ1-1,TRBV20-1,SAPGTSLNTEAF
TRBJ1-1,TRBV9,ASSVGQGGEAF
TRBJ2-7,TRBV20-1,SARDSGRVGEIEQY
TRBJ1-4,TRBV6-5,ASSYDGSMHEKLF
TRBJ1-1,TRBV15,ATSRTDGLNTEAF
TRBJ2-7,TRBV2,ASSFPPLDGQY
TRBJ2-7,TRBV11-2,ASSYRGQSYYEQY
TRBJ1-1,TRBV20-1,SARTGVNMNTEAF
TRBJ2-7,TRBV29-1,SQTGTGGYEQY
TRBJ2-7,TRBV20-1,SARDGREAGEQY
TRBJ2-5,TRBV12-3/TRBV12-4,ASSPRPGQNQETQY
TRBJ2-7,TRBV7-8,ASSLERGLYEQY
TRBJ1-6,TRBV28,ASTQTGGSPLH
TRBJ1-2,TRBV10-2,ASSPVMGQGIGYT
TRBJ2-5,TRBV20-1,SARDESGVPPQETQY
TRBJ1-1,TRBV12-3/TRBV12-4,ASSLRDRVSDTEAF
TRBJ2-5,TRBV7-9,ASSLYTTQETQY
TRBJ1-6,TRBV6-5,ASRIWGRNSPLH
TRBJ1-1,TRBV7-9,ASSSYGENTEAF
TRBJ2-5,TRBV6-6,ASSFTKETQY
TRBJ2-5,TRBV7-3,ASSQTPGLQETQY
TRBJ2-7,TRBV7-2,ASSLAKFYEQY
TRBJ1-1,TRBV7-8,ASSFYSGARRVEAF
TRBJ1-1,TRBV19,ASSPSLGGSF
TRBJ1-5,TRBV15,ATSRDYAGYNQPQH
TRBJ1-1,TRBV29-1,SVGRRLNTEAF
TRBJ2-7,TRBV29-1,SVARTGSSHEQY
TRBJ1-5,TRBV7-9,ASSVGLQGGGNQPQH
TRBJ1-2,TRBV29-1,SVDDRQGYT
TRBJ2-7,TRBV6-5,ASKRQQASYEQY
TRBJ2-7,TRBV29-1,SVEERGQNSYEQY
TRBJ2-5,TRBV5-1,ASSRVSETQY
TRBJ2-5,TRBV7-2,ASSQAREKETQY
TRBJ1-1,TRBV7-9,ASSFYNGTARSMNTEAF
TRBJ1-5,TRBV7-2,ASSQDSYQPQH
TRBJ2-7,TRBV2,ASSARPGQDSEQY
TRBJ1-1,TRBV2,ASTAGGHTEAF
TRBJ2-3,TRBV7-2,ASSLAGGGNTQY